One T cell receptor (beta chain) is described in this entry. CDR1 is SNHLY and CDR2 is FYNNEI in the germline V gene. The CDR3 is 16 residues long. The trim removed 2 bases at V and 1 base at J, leaving 5 bases unmatched. This sample was taken from a study of T cell changes during pregnancy in multiple sclerosis. Clones were sequenced by immunoSEQ multiplex PCR, and TCRdb holds only the in-frame ones, with some missing. The sample has 55,000 to 80,000 clones, about 94% seen once; the top ten hold 2.5% to 3.5%. The receptor was derived from a female donor with multiple sclerosis, enrolled in a pregnancy study. The specimen was CD8+ T cells from peripheral blood mononuclear cells, collected in the second trimester of pregnancy. The chain couples TRBV2 to TRBJ1-3, with TRBD1 matching 7 bases. Here the CDR3 reads CASSERTGESGNTIYF. The CDR3 region has the DNA TGTGCCAGCAGTGAACGGACAGGCGAGTCTGGAAACACCATATATTTT.